This is a list of T cell receptor beta chains from one sample in a study of T-cell memory formation after mild COVID-19. TCRdb reanalysed the 5' RACE reads using MiXCR and keeps one entry per CDR3 protein. The sample carries about 290,000 distinct CDR3 sequences, more than 15% recorded once. The sample comprised PBMCs or a T cell subset sorted from them (not recorded which). The receptors originated from a man younger than 30 who had mild COVID-19 (a few samples of this study predate the infection). Cell type and time point are not known. The CDR3 runs from the conserved cysteine through the conserved F or W.

j_call v_call cdr3_aa
TRBJ2-7 TRBV7-2 CASSIRRGGGEQYF
TRBJ2-5 TRBV4-3 CASSHVPVSSGETQYF
TRBJ2-2 TRBV2 CASSEVTVRDGELFF
TRBJ1-3 TRBV7-9 CASTPDYSGNTIYF
TRBJ1-2 TRBV24-1 CATSDPGYYGYTF
TRBJ2-5 TRBV5-1 CASSLAGDYRETQYF
TRBJ1-1 TRBV5-1 CASSLDGANTEAFF
TRBJ2-1 TRBV6-6 CASSPGLVRFF
TRBJ1-1 TRBV12-3/TRBV12-4 CASRRQATMNTEAFF
TRBJ1-1 TRBV7-9 CASSLGFAGKTEAFF
TRBJ2-5 TRBV5-1 CASSSNGGGRETQYF